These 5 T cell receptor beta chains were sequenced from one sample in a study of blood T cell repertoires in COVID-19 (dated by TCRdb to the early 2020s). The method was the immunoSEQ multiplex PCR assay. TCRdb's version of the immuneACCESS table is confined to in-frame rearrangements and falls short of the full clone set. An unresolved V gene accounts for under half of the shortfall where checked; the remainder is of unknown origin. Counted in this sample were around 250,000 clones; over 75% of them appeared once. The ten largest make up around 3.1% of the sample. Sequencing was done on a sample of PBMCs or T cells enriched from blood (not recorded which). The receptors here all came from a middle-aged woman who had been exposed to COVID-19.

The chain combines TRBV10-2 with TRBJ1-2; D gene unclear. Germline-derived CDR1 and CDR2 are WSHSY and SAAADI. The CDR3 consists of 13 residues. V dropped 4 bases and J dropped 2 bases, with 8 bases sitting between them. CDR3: CASSGGGNYGYTF. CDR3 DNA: TGCGCCAGCAGTGGTGGAGGGAACTATGGCTACACCTTC.

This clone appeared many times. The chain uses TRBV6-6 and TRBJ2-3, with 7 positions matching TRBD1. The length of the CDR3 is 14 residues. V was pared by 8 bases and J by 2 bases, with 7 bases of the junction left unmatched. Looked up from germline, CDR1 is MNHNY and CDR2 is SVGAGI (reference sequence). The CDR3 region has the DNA TGTGCCAGCGAGGGGGCGGTCCTCACAGATACGCAGTATTTT. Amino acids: CASEGAVLTDTQYF.

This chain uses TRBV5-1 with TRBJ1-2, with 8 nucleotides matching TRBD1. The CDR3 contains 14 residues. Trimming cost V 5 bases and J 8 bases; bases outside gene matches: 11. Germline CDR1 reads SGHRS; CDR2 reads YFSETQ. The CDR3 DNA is TGCGCCAGCAGGAGGGGCCAGGGGGCAGAAGGCTACACCTTC. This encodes CASRRGQGAEGYTF.

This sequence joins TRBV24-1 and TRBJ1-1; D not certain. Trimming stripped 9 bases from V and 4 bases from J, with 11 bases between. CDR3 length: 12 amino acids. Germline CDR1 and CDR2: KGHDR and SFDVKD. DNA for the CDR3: TGTGCCACCCGCCGGGGTGGCACTGAAGCTTTCTTT. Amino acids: CATRRGGTEAFF.

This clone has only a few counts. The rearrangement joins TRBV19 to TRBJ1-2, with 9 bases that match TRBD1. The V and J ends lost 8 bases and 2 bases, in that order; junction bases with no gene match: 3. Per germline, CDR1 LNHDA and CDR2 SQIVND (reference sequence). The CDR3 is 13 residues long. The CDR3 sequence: CASGTGSNYGYTF. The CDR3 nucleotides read TGTGCCAGTGGGACAGGGTCCAACTATGGCTACACCTTC.